The 2 T cell receptor beta chains below were found in one sample sequenced in a study of blood T cell repertoires in COVID-19. TCRdb's table, derived via immunoSEQ multiplex PCR, lists solely in-frame clones and lacks some. The sample records fewer than 70,000 clones, approximately 88% being singletons. Sequenced sample: peripheral blood. Receptors originate from a human donor in a cohort sampled during active COVID-19.

The gene calls are TRBV4-1 and TRBJ1-2; D might be TRBD1 (6 bases). The V end lost 4 bases, the J end lost 2 bases, and 14 bases lay between the germline ends. Germline values: CDR1 MGHRA, CDR2 YSYEKL. CDR3 length equals 15 residues. This chain's CDR3 is CASSLTGGANYGYTF. In DNA, the CDR3 is TGCGCCAGCAGCCTCACTGGGGGCGCAAACTATGGCTACACCTTC.

This clone was observed once. The gene calls are TRBV6-5 and TRBJ2-1; 7 bases fit TRBD2. V was clipped by 4 bases and J by 5 bases; unmatched bases: 8. CDR1 MNHEY and CDR2 SVGAGI come from the germline V gene. This CDR3 comprises 15 residues. CDR3 in amino acids: CASSLRLALNNEQFF. As DNA, the CDR3 is TGTGCCAGCAGTTTGAGACTAGCCCTGAACAATGAGCAGTTCTTC.